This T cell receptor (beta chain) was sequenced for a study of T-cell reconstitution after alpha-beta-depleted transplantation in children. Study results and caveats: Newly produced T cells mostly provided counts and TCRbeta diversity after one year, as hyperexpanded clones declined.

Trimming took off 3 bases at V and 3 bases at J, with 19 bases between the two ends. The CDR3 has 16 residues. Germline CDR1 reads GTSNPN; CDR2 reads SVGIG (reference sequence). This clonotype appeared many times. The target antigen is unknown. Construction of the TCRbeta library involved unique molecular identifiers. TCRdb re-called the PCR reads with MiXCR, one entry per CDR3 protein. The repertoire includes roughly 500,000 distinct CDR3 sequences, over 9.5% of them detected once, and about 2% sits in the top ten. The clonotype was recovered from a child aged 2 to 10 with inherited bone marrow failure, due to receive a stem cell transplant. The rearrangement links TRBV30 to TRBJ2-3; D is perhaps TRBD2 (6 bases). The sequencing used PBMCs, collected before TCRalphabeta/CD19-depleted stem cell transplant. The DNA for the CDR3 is TGTGCCTGGAGCCTCCGGGGGAAATTTAGAACAGATACGCAGTATTTT. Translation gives CAWSLRGKFRTDTQYF.